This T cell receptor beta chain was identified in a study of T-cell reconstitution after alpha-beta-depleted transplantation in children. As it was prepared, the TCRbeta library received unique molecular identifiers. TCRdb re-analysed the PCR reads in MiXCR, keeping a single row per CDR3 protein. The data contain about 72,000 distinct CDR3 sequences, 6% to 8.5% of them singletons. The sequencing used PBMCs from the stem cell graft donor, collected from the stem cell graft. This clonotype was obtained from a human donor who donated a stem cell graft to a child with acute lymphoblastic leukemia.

The DNA of the CDR3 is TGTGCCAGTAGTATCATCGGCCGGGAAAATTCACCCCTCCACTTT. Amino acid sequence: CASSIIGRENSPLHF. V gene TRBV19 combines with J gene TRBJ1-6; D is ambiguous. CDR3 length equals 15 residues. The germline V and J ends were trimmed by 3 bases and 7 bases, with 13 bases remaining between them. The V gene's germline CDR1 is LNHDA and CDR2 SQIVND (reference sequence). The complete variable domain, with remaining parts taken from reference TRBV19 and TRBJ1-6, reads DGGITQSPKYLFRKEGQNVTLSCEQNLNHDAMYWYRQDPGQGLRLIYYSQIVNDFQKGDIAEGYSVSREKKESFPLTVTSAQKNPTAFYLCASSIIGRENSPLHFGNGTRLTVT.